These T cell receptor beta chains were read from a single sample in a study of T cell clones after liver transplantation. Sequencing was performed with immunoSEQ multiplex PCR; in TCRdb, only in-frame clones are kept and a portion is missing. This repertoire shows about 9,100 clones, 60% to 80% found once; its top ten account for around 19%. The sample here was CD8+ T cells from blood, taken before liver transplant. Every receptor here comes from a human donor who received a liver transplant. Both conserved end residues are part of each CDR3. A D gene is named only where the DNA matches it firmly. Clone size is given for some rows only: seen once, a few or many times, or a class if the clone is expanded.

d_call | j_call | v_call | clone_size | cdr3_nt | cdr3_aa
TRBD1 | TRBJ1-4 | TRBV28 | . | TGTGCCAGCAGCCCACCTACAGGGGCGGGTGAAAAACTGTTTTTT | CASSPPTGAGEKLFF
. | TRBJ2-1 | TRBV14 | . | TGTGCCAGCTCCCTCTGGGAAAGTTACAATGAGCAGTTCTTC | CASSLWESYNEQFF
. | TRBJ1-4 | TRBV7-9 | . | TGTGCCAGCAGCTTCGAGAAACAAAAGGGAAAACTGTTTTTT | CASSFEKQKGKLFF
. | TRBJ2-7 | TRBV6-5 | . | TGTGCCAGCAGTTATTTAGCGGACCCCTACGAGCAGTACTTC | CASSYLADPYEQYF
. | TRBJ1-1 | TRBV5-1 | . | TGCGCCAGCAGCTTTAGCGCTAACACTGAAGCTTTCTTT | CASSFSANTEAFF
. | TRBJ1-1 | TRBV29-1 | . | TGCAGCGTTCCGGGACCACAACAACGTGCAGCTTTCTTT | CSVPGPQQRAAFF
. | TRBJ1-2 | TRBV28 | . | TGTGCCAGCTTCAACGGGGGAATGTATGGCTACACCTTC | CASFNGGMYGYTF
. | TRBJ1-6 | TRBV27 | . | TGTGCCAGCAGCCCAGGGTCGAGGAGCTCCTATAATTCACCCCTCCACTTT | CASSPGSRSSYNSPLHF
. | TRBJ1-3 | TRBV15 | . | TGTGCCACCAGCAGGGTACAGGGACACATCTCTGGAAACACCATATATTTT | CATSRVQGHISGNTIYF
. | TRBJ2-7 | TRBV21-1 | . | TGTGCCAGCAGCAAAGGGGGCTTCTACGAGCAGTACTTC | CASSKGGFYEQYF
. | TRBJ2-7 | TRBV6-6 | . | TGTGCCAGCAGTTATTTAGCGGACCCCTACGAGCAGTACTTC | CASSYLADPYEQYF
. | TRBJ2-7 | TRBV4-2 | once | TGTGCCAGCAGCCAAGGGGACCGGGAGCAGTACTTC | CASSQGDREQYF
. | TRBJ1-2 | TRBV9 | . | TGTGCCAGCAGCGTAGACGGCTATGGCTACACCTTC | CASSVDGYGYTF
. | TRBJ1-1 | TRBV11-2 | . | TGTGCCAGCAGCTCCAAGACAGGACTGAACACTGAAGCTTTCTTT | CASSSKTGLNTEAFF
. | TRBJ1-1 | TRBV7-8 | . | TGTGCCAGCAGCTCCCTCTCGACCGAGAACACTGAAGCTTTCTTT | CASSSLSTENTEAFF
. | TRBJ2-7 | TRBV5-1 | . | TGCGCCAGCAGCGAAAGCAGTTGGACAAACTCCTACGAGCAGTACTTC | CASSESSWTNSYEQYF
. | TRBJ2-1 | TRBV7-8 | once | TGTGCCAGCAGCTTAGCGGGGCGGAGTAACAATGAGCAGTTCTTC | CASSLAGRSNNEQFF
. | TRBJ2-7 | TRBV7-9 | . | TGTGCCAGCAGCCCCAGGGACCCCTACGAGCAGTACTTC | CASSPRDPYEQYF
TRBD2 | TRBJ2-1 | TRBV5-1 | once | TGCGCCAGCAGCCCGACTAGCGGGGGAGTCAATGAGCAGTTCTTC | CASSPTSGGVNEQFF
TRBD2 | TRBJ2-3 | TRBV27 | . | TGTGCCAGCAACCTTAGCGGGAGGAACGCAGATACGCAGTATTTT | CASNLSGRNADTQYF
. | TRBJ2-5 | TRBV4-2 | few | TGTGCCAGCAGCCAAGATCGGGGCGATCAAGAGACCCAGTACTTC | CASSQDRGDQETQYF
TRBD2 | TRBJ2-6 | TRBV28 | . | TGTGCCAGCAGCCCGGGACTAGCGGGAGCAGCGGGGGCCAACGTCCTGACTTTC | CASSPGLAGAAGANVLTF
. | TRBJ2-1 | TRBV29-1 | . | TGCAGCGTTGAAGATCTACAGGCGTACTACAATGAGCAGTTCTTC | CSVEDLQAYYNEQFF
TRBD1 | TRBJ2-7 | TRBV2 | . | TGTGCCAGCAGTTATCGGGACAGGGGCTACGAGCAGTACTTC | CASSYRDRGYEQYF
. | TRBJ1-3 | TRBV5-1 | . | TGCGCCAGCAGCGAGGGGTTTGGAAACACCATATATTTT | CASSEGFGNTIYF
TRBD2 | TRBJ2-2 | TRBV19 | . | TGTGCCAGCCACCACGGACTAGCGGGTAACACCGGGGAGCTGTTTTTT | CASHHGLAGNTGELFF
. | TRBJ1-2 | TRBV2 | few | TGTGCCAGCAGCGGCAATAAGGGGTGGTATGGCTACACCTTC | CASSGNKGWYGYTF
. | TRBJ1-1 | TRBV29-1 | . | TGCAGCGTTGGGGAGGGGATGAGTCGGAACACTGAAGCTTTCTTT | CSVGEGMSRNTEAFF
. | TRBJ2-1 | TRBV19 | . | TGTGCCAGTAGTTCCTACAATGAGCAGTTCTTC | CASSSYNEQFF
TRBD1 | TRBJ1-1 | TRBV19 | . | TGTGCCAGTAAGATACCGGGACAGGGATTTCTCGGCACTGAAGCTTTCTTT | CASKIPGQGFLGTEAFF
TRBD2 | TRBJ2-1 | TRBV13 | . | TGTGCCAGCAGCTTAAGCCTAGCGGGGAACAATGAGCAGTTCTTC | CASSLSLAGNNEQFF
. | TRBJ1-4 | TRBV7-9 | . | TGTGCCAGCAGCTTAGAACCCGCAGGGTCGGATGAAAAACTGTTTTTT | CASSLEPAGSDEKLFF
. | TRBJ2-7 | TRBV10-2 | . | TGCGCCAGCAGAGGGGAGACCTACGAGCAGTACTTC | CASRGETYEQYF
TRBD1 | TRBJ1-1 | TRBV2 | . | TGTGCCATACGGACAGGCTACACTGAAGCTTTCTTT | CAIRTGYTEAFF
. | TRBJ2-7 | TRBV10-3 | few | TGTGCCATCAGTGAACCAGGGGTGCAGGTAGAGCAGTACTTC | CAISEPGVQVEQYF
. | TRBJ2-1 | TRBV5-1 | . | TGCGCCAGCAGCTTGACTAGTTCACCCTACAATGAGCAGTTCTTC | CASSLTSSPYNEQFF
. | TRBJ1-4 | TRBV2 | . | TGTGCCAGCAGTGAAGGGTGGGCAACTAATGAAAAACTGTTTTTT | CASSEGWATNEKLFF
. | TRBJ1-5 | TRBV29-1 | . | TGCAGCGTCCAAAATAGCAATCAGCCCCAGCATTTT | CSVQNSNQPQHF
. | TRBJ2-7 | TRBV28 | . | TGTGCCAGCAGTAGACTCGCCTACGAGCAGTACTTC | CASSRLAYEQYF
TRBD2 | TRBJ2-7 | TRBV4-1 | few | TGCGCCAGCAGCCCTAGGACTAGCGGGAGCTACGAGCAGTACTTC | CASSPRTSGSYEQYF
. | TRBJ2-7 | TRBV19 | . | TGTGCCAGTAGTATCTCTCAACAGGTTACCGAGCAGTACTTC | CASSISQQVTEQYF
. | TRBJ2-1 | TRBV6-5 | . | TGTGCCAGCAGTTACAGAGACCCATCGGACAATGAGCAGTTCTTC | CASSYRDPSDNEQFF
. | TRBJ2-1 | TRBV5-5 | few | TGTGCCAGCAGCTTGGACAGCTTCTACAATGAGCAGTTCTTC | CASSLDSFYNEQFF
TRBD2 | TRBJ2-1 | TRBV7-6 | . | TGTGCCAGCAGCTTAGCGCGGGGGGGCTCCTACAATGAGCAGTTCTTC | CASSLARGGSYNEQFF
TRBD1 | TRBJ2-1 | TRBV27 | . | TGTGCCAGCAGTTTATCGAGGGCAGGGGGTCCCTACAATGAGCAGTTCTTC | CASSLSRAGGPYNEQFF
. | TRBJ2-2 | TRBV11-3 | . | TGTGCCAGCAGAAAAGAGGCCGCTTCGAACACCGGGGAGCTGTTTTTT | CASRKEAASNTGELFF
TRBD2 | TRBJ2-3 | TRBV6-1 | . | TGTGCCAGCAGTGACCTAGCGGGGGGGCCAGAAGATACGCAGTATTTT | CASSDLAGGPEDTQYF
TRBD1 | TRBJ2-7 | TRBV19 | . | TGTGCCAGTGGACAGGGAGCCTACGAGCAGTACTTC | CASGQGAYEQYF
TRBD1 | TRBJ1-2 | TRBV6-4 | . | TGTGCCAGCAGGCCTGGGACAGGGGGAGGCTACACCTTC | CASRPGTGGGYTF
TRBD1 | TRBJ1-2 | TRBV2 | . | TGTGCCAGCAGTGATACAGGGGAAGTAGGATATGGCTACACCTTC | CASSDTGEVGYGYTF
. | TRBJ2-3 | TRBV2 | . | TGTGCCGCCCAGGGAGATACGCAGTATTTT | CAAQGDTQYF
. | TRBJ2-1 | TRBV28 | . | TGTGCCAGCAGTTTGCGACAGGTTACCAATGAAGTGCAGTTCTTC | CASSLRQVTNEVQFF
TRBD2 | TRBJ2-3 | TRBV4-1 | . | TGCGCCAGCAGCCAAGACTCGCGGGGGGTTGCTAGCACAGATACGCAGTATTTT | CASSQDSRGVASTDTQYF
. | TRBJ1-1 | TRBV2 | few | TGTGCCAGCAGCTGGCCAGGTAGGAACACTGAAGCTTTCTTT | CASSWPGRNTEAFF
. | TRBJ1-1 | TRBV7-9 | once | TGTGCCAGCGGGGGGGCCGACACGGATGGAAAAACTGAAGCTTTCTTT | CASGGADTDGKTEAFF
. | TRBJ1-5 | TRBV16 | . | TGTGCCAGCAGCCAAAATATGGGGCAGCCCCAGCATTTT | CASSQNMGQPQHF
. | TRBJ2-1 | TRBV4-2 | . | TGTGCCAGCAGCCAGACAGCGTACAATGAGCAGTTCTTC | CASSQTAYNEQFF
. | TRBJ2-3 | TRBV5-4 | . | TGTGCCAGCAGCTCCGCAGGGGCGGGTGTTACAGATACGCAGTATTTT | CASSSAGAGVTDTQYF
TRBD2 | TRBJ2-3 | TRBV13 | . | TGTGCCAGCAGCTTGACCCTAGCGGCCCACCGGGATACGCAGTATTTT | CASSLTLAAHRDTQYF